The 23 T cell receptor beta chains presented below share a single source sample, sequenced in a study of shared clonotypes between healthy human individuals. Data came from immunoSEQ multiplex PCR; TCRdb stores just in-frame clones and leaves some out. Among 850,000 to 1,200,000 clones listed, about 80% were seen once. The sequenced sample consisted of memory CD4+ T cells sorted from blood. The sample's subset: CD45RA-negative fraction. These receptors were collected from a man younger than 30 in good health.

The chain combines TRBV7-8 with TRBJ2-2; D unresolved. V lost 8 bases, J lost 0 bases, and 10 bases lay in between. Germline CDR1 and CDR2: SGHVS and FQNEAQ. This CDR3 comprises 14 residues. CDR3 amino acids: CASAARPNTGELFF. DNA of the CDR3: TGTGCCAGCGCGGCTCGGCCGAACACCGGGGAGCTGTTTTTT.

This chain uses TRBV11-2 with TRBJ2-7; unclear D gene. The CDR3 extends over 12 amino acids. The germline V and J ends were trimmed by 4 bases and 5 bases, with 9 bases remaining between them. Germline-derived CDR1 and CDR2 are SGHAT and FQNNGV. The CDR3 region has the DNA TGTGCCAGCAGCTCTCTGGGTAACGAGCAGTACTTC. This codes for CASSSLGNEQYF.

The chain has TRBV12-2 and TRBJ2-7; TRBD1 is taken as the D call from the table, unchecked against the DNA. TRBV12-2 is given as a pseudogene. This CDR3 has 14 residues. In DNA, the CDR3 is TGTGCAAGTCGCGCAGGGACAGGGTGTTACGAGCAGTACTTC. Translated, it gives CASRAGTGCYEQYF.

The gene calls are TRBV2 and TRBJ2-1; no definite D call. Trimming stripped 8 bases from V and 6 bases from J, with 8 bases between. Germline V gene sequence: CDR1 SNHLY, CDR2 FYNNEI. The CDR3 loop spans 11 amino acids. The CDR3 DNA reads TGTGCCAGCGCTCTGGTCAATGAGCAGTTCTTC. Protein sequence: CASALVNEQFF.

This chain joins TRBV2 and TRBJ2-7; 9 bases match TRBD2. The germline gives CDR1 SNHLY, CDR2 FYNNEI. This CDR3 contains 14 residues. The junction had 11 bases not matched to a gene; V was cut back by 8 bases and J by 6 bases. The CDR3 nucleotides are TGTGCCAGCCAAAGGTGGTGGCGGGAGGGCGAGCAGTACTTC. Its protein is CASQRWWREGEQYF.

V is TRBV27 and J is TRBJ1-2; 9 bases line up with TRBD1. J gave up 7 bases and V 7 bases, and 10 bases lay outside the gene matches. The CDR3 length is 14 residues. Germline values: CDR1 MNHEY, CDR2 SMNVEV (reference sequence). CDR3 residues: CASTRDREGGGYTF. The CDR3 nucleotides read TGTGCCAGCACCCGGGACAGGGAAGGTGGTGGCTACACCTTC.

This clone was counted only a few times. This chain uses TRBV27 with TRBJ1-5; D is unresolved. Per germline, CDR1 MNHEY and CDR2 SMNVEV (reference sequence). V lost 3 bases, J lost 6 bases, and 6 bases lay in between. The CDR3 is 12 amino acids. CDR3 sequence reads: CASSLAGQPQHF. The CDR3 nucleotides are TGTGCCAGCAGTTTGGCCGGTCAGCCCCAGCATTTT.

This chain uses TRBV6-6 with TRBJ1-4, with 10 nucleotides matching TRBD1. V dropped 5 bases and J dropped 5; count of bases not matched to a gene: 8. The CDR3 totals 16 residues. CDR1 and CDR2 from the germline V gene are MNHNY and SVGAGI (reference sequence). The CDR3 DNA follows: TGTGCCAGCAGTCCTGTCCCGGGACAGGGGAATGAAAAACTGTTTTTT. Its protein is CASSPVPGQGNEKLFF.

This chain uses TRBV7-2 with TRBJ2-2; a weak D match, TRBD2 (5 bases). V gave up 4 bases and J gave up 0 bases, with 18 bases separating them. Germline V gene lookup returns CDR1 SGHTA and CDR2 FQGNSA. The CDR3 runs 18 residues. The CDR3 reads CASSSPRGSDPNTGELFF. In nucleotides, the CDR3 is TGTGCCAGCAGCTCCCCCCGAGGTAGCGACCCGAACACCGGGGAGCTGTTTTTT.

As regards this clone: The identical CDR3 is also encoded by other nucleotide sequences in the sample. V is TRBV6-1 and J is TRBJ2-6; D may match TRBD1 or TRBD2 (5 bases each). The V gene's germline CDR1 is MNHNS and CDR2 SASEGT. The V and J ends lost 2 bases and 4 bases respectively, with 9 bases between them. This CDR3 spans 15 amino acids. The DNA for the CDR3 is TGTGCCAGCAGTGAACCCGGGACGGGGGCCAACGTCCTGACTTTC. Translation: CASSEPGTGANVLTF.

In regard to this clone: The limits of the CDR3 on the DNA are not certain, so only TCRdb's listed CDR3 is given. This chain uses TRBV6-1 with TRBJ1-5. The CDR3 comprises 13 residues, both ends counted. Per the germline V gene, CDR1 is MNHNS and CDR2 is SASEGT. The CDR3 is CASSEAGRPLWHF.

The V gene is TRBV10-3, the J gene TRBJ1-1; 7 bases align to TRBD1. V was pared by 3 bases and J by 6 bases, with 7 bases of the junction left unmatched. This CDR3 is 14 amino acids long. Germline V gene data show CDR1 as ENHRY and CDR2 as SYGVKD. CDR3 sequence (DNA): TGTGCCATCAGTGATTCAACCAGGGGGGCTGAAGCTTTCTTT. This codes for CAISDSTRGAEAFF.

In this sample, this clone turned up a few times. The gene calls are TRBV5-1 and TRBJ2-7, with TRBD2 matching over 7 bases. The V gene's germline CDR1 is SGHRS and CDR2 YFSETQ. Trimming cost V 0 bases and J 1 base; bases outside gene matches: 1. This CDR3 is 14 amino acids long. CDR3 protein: CASSLASGSYEQYF. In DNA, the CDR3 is TGCGCCAGCAGCTTGGCTAGCGGTTCCTACGAGCAGTACTTC.

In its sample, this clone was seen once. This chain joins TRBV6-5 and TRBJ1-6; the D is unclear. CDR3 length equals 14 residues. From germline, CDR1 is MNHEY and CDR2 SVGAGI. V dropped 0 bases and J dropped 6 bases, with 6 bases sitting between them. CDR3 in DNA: TGTGCCAGCAGTTACTCGGGTGGTAATTCACCCCTCCACTTT. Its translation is CASSYSGGNSPLHF.

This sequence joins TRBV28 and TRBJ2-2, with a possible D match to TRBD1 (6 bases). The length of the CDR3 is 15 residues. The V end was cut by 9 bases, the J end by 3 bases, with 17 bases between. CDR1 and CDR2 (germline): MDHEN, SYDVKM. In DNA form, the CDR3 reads TGTGCCAGTACCCCTAGTAGGGGGTACACCGGGGAGCTGTTTTTT. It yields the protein CASTPSRGYTGELFF.

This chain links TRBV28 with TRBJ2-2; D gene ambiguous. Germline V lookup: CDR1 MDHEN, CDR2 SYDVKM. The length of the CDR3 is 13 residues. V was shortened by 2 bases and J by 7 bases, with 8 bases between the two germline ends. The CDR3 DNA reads TGTGCCAGCAGTTTAGTTGCTAGCGGGGAGCTGTTTTTT. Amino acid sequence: CASSLVASGELFF.

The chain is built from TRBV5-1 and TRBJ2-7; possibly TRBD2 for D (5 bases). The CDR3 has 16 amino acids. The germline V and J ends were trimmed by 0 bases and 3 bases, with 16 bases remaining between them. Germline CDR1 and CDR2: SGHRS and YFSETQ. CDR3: CASSLGERVSFYEQYF. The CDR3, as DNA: TGCGCCAGCAGCTTGGGCGAGAGGGTTTCCTTCTACGAGCAGTACTTC.

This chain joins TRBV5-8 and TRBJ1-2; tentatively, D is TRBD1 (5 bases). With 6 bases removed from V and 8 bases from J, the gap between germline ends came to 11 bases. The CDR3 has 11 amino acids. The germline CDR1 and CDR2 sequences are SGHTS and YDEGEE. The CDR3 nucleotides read TGTGCCAGCATTCCAGGGCTCGGCTACACCTTC. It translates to CASIPGLGYTF.

The CDR3: CASSTPRSVLGQPQHF. The CDR3 DNA reads TGTGCCAGCTCTACGCCCAGGTCGGTTTTGGGTCAGCCCCAGCATTTT. The chain employs TRBV18 and TRBJ1-5, with D unclear. The germline gives CDR1 KGHSH, CDR2 LQKENI. The V end was cut by 6 bases, the J end by 6 bases, with 21 bases between. CDR3 length: 16 amino acids. Full variable domain (remainder filled in from reference TRBV18 and TRBJ1-5): NAGVMQNPRHLVRRRGQEARLRCSPMKGHSHVYWYRQLPEEGLKFMVYLQKENIIDESGMPKERFSAEFPKEGPSILRIQQVVRGDSAAYFCASSTPRSVLGQPQHFGDGTRLSIL.

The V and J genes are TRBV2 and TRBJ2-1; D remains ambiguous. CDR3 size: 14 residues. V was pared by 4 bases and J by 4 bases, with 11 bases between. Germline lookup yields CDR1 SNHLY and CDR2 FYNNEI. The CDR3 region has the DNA TGTGCCAGCAGTGCCCGGACCTCTTACAATGAGCAGTTCTTC. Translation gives CASSARTSYNEQFF. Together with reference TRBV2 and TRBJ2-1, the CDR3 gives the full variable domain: EPEVTQTPSHQVTQMGQEVILRCVPISNHLYFYWYRQILGQKVEFLVSFYNNEISEKSEIFDDQFSVERPDGSNFTLKIRSTKLEDSAMYFCASSARTSYNEQFFGPGTRLTVL.

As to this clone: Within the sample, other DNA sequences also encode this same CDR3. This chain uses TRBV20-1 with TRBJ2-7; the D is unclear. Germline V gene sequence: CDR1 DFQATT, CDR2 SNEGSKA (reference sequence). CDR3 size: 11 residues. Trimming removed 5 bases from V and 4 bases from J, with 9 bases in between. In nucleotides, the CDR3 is TGCAGTGCTCCCGTCGAGTACGAGCAGTACTTC. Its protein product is CSAPVEYEQYF.

CDR3 in DNA: TGTGCCAGCAGTCCCGGGGCAGGGCATTCACCCCTCCACTTT. It yields the protein CASSPGAGHSPLHF. The chain employs TRBV6-5 and TRBJ1-6, with a tentative D call TRBD1 (5 bases). The CDR3 has 14 residues. V was pared by 5 bases and J by 8 bases, with 13 bases between. Germline V gene data show CDR1 as MNHEY and CDR2 as SVGAGI.

This CDR3 is CASSPGTGGINEQFF. The DNA of the CDR3 is TGTGCCAGCTCCCCCGGGACAGGGGGGATAAATGAGCAGTTCTTC. J is TRBJ2-1 and V is TRBV18; TRBD1 aligns across 11 bases. V was pared by 6 bases and J by 7 bases, with 8 bases of the junction left unmatched. Germline CDR1 and CDR2: KGHSH and LQKENI. This CDR3 has 15 amino acids.